This T cell receptor beta chain was identified during a study of cytomegalovirus exposure and HLA in healthy donors. Sequencing used immunoSEQ multiplex PCR; TCRdb keeps in-frame clones, though not all of them. This sample has 200,000 to 250,000 clones, with approximately 90% found just once. The V end lost 5 bases, the J end lost 2 bases, and 10 bases lay between the germline ends. This CDR3 contains 14 residues. Germline V gene lookup returns CDR1 SGHTA and CDR2 FQGTGA. The sequenced sample consisted of PBMCs. This sequence joins TRBV7-3 and TRBJ2-1; D is perhaps TRBD1 (5 bases). The receptor comes from a young woman in good health and CMV-seronegative. The CDR3 reads CASSPRVPYNEQFF. In DNA form, the CDR3 reads TGTGCCAGCAGCCCCAGGGTTCCCTACAATGAGCAGTTCTTC.